This is a list of T cell receptor beta chains from one sample in a study of T cell responses to AZD1222 COVID-19 vaccine. Produced via immunoSEQ multiplex PCR; TCRdb's table is partial and in-frame only. The sample has some 150,000 clones, approximately 94% seen once. Sequencing was performed on peripheral blood, taken on day 0 of AZD1222 vaccination. These receptors all come from an adult in good health. The CDR3 runs from the conserved cysteine through the conserved F or W. The D gene is left open where the match is weak. The size field is filled for only some rows; it gives once, few, many or a size class.

D gene	V gene	clone size	CDR3 length	J gene	CDR3 protein	CDR3 DNA
NA	TRBV7-7	few	15	TRBJ2-5	CASSLAPANQETQYF	TGTGCCAGCAGCTTAGCGCCAGCTAACCAAGAGACCCAGTACTTC
NA	TRBV9	NA	15	TRBJ1-5	CASSVGPGRDQPQHF	TGTGCCAGCAGCGTAGGGCCGGGACGGGATCAGCCCCAGCATTTT
NA	TRBV6-5	NA	13	TRBJ2-7	CASSGTPSYEQYF	TGTGCCAGCTCGGGGACTCCCAGCTACGAGCAGTACTTC
NA	TRBV5-4	once	13	TRBJ2-7	CASSLAGSYEQYF	TGTGCCAGCAGCTTGGCAGGGTCCTACGAGCAGTACTTC
NA	TRBV5-6	once	14	TRBJ2-7	CASSTGTRLYEQYF	TGTGCCAGCAGCACGGGGACGAGACTCTACGAGCAGTACTTC
TRBD2	TRBV27	NA	17	TRBJ2-3	CASSPRGSASGPDTQYF	TGTGCCAGCAGCCCCCGGGGGTCTGCTAGCGGGCCAGATACGCAGTATTTT
NA	TRBV5-1	once	15	TRBJ1-1	CASSPLGGLNTEAFF	TGCGCCAGCAGCCCTTTGGGGGGGTTGAACACTGAAGCTTTCTTT
TRBD1	TRBV7-9	NA	13	TRBJ1-2	CASSLGTGGEETF	TGTGCCAGCAGCTTAGGGACAGGGGGGGAAGAGACCTTC
NA	TRBV4-2	NA	16	TRBJ1-4	CASSQEAGGTNEKLFF	TGTGCCAGCAGCCAAGAGGCCGGGGGTACTAATGAAAAACTGTTTTTT
NA	TRBV29-1	NA	13	TRBJ2-7	CSVLGHSLREQYF	TGCAGCGTGCTGGGACACTCCCTGAGGGAGCAGTACTTC
NA	TRBV5-1	NA	14	TRBJ1-3	CASSLGTEFNPIYF	TGCGCCAGCAGCTTGGGGACAGAATTTAACCCCATATATTTT
TRBD2	TRBV7-2	NA	15	TRBJ2-1	CASSSAAGGTDEQFF	TGTGCCAGCAGCTCCGCAGCGGGAGGTACCGATGAGCAGTTCTTC
NA	TRBV24-1	NA	14	TRBJ2-3	CATREGGRADTQYF	TGTGCCACTAGGGAGGGGGGGCGAGCAGATACGCAGTATTTT
NA	TRBV2	once	13	TRBJ2-1	CASRRQAYNEQFF	TGTGCCAGCAGGAGACAGGCCTACAATGAGCAGTTCTTC
NA	TRBV7-2	NA	15	TRBJ2-3	CASSLGTTSTDTQYF	TGTGCCAGCAGCTTGGGGACAACTAGCACAGATACGCAGTATTTT
TRBD2	TRBV4-2	NA	13	TRBJ2-4	CASSQVAGDIQYF	TGTGCCAGCAGCCAAGTTGCGGGGGACATTCAGTACTTC
NA	TRBV7-9	few	13	TRBJ1-1	CASSAQRGTEAFF	TGTGCCAGCAGCGCTCAGAGGGGCACTGAAGCTTTCTTT
TRBD1	TRBV6-5	NA	15	TRBJ1-5	CASRRDRGGNQPQHF	TGTGCCAGCCGAAGAGACAGGGGGGGCAATCAGCCCCAGCATTTT
NA	TRBV4-1	NA	15	TRBJ2-3	CASSQRGSGDIKQYF	TGCGCCAGCAGCCAAAGGGGCAGCGGGGACATTAAGCAGTATTTT
NA	TRBV27	NA	11	TRBJ2-2	CASSWAGELFF	TGTGCCAGCAGTTGGGCCGGGGAGCTGTTTTTT
NA	TRBV6-5	once	14	TRBJ1-4	CASSPGSSPGKLFF	TGTGCCAGCAGCCCCGGATCAAGCCCGGGAAAACTGTTTTTT
TRBD2	TRBV2	NA	16	TRBJ2-2	CASSARSGRRAGELFF	TGTGCCAGCAGTGCCAGGAGCGGGAGGCGGGCCGGGGAGCTGTTTTTT
TRBD2	TRBV14	few	15	TRBJ2-7	CASSQAAGGPSEQYF	TGTGCCAGCAGCCAGGCAGCGGGAGGGCCCAGCGAGCAGTACTTC
TRBD2	TRBV29-1	NA	13	TRBJ2-7	CSARTSGSYEQYF	TGCAGCGCCCGGACTAGCGGCTCCTACGAGCAGTACTTC
NA	TRBV14	NA	17	TRBJ2-6	CASSRETGYSGANVLTF	TGTGCCAGCAGCCGTGAGACAGGTTACTCTGGGGCCAACGTCCTGACTTTC
TRBD1	TRBV10-1	NA	15	TRBJ2-1	CASSAPGQLGHEQFF	TGCGCCAGCAGTGCCCCGGGACAGCTCGGTCATGAGCAGTTCTTC
NA	TRBV3-1/TRBV3-2	NA	13	TRBJ2-5	CASSPGPMQTQYF	TGTGCCAGCAGCCCAGGGCCTATGCAGACCCAGTACTTC
TRBD1	TRBV5-4	NA	16	TRBJ2-2	CASSRDRGGLTGELFF	TGTGCCAGCAGTAGGGACAGGGGCGGACTCACCGGGGAGCTGTTTTTT
NA	TRBV30	NA	11	TRBJ2-1	CACYRYNEQFF	TGTGCCTGTTATAGGTACAATGAGCAGTTCTTC
NA	TRBV10-2	NA	16	TRBJ2-2	CASSESIAYHTGELFF	TGCGCCAGCAGTGAGTCGATTGCCTACCACACCGGGGAGCTGTTTTTT
TRBD1	TRBV5-8	NA	16	TRBJ2-5	CASSLLSQGLGETQYF	TGTGCCAGCAGCTTGCTGTCACAGGGGTTAGGGGAGACCCAGTACTTC
NA	TRBV5-1	once	16	TRBJ2-1	CASSLFSRSSYNEQFF	TGCGCCAGCAGCTTGTTTTCCCGTAGCTCCTACAATGAGCAGTTCTTC
TRBD1	TRBV2	NA	14	TRBJ1-5	CASRGGTVNQPQHF	TGTGCCAGCAGGGGAGGGACAGTCAATCAGCCCCAGCATTTT
TRBD2	TRBV6-2/TRBV6-3	NA	20	TRBJ2-4	CASSQPPGLAGVIAKNIQYF	TGTGCCAGCAGCCAACCCCCGGGACTAGCGGGAGTCATAGCCAAAAACATTCAGTACTTC
TRBD1	TRBV5-6	once	17	TRBJ2-7	CASSLESLGQGLYEQYF	TGTGCCAGCAGCTTGGAAAGTCTAGGACAGGGACTCTACGAGCAGTACTTC
NA	TRBV4-1	NA	13	TRBJ2-3	CASSRLDPDTQYF	TGCGCCAGCAGCCGTTTAGACCCAGATACGCAGTATTTT
NA	TRBV4-1	NA	17	TRBJ2-7	CASSQTESGTLEDEQYF	TGCGCCAGCAGCCAAACCGAGTCGGGAACCCTTGAGGACGAGCAGTACTTC
NA	TRBV19	few	14	TRBJ2-3	CATSRAASTDTQYF	TGTGCCACCTCCCGGGCGGCTAGCACAGATACGCAGTATTTT
NA	TRBV9	NA	13	TRBJ2-3	CASSVSSTDTQYF	TGTGCCAGCAGCGTCAGCAGCACAGATACGCAGTATTTT
TRBD2	TRBV19	NA	17	TRBJ2-1	CASSIDRASGVYNEQFF	TGTGCCAGTAGTATAGATCGAGCTAGCGGGGTTTACAATGAGCAGTTCTTC
NA	TRBV5-1	NA	15	TRBJ1-2	CASSLAQGANYGYTF	TGCGCCAGCAGCTTGGCCCAGGGAGCTAACTATGGCTACACCTTC
TRBD1	TRBV7-6	NA	16	TRBJ2-1	CASSRTRDRGWDEQFF	TGTGCCAGCAGTAGAACCCGGGACAGGGGATGGGATGAGCAGTTCTTC
NA	TRBV29-1	NA	11	TRBJ1-1	CSVVGGFEAFF	TGCAGCGTTGTCGGAGGGTTTGAAGCTTTCTTT
NA	TRBV9	NA	14	TRBJ1-3	CASSVAGSGNTIYF	TGTGCCAGCAGCGTTGCAGGCTCTGGAAACACCATATATTTT
NA	TRBV3-1/TRBV3-2	NA	17	TRBJ2-1	CASSQGEKGPLYNEQFF	TGTGCCAGCAGCCAAGGTGAAAAGGGCCCCCTTTACAATGAGCAGTTCTTC
TRBD2	TRBV27	NA	16	TRBJ2-1	CASSLFLSGTSNEQFF	TGTGCCAGCAGTTTATTTCTGAGCGGGACTTCCAATGAGCAGTTCTTC
NA	TRBV2	once	10	TRBJ2-7	CASRDNEQYF	TGTGCCAGCCGGGACAACGAGCAGTACTTC
NA	TRBV29-1	NA	13	TRBJ1-4	CSAPGEENEKLFF	TGCAGCGCCCCGGGAGAGGAGAATGAAAAACTGTTTTTT